Sequencing of this T cell receptor beta chain was carried out in a study of beta chain features in type 1 diabetes. Study background: All of the samples together had some 110 million sorted cells examined.

Expressed TCRB transcripts were sequenced after all isolated RNA was converted to cDNA. Measured with immunoSEQ multiplex PCR; TCRdb has only the in-frame clones, and not every one. The profile shows approximately 150,000 clones, 63% of them singletons. Study-wide results and limits: Within each of all four CD4+ subsets, Type 1 diabetes patients had TCRB CDR3s that were moderately but significantly shorter. A definitive answer on HLA type influencing TCRB rearrangement was not reached here.

The authors took one heparinised blood draw, averaging approximately 120 mL, from each donor. V lost 0 bases and J lost 0, with 8 bases in between. CDR1 and CDR2 (germline): SEHNR, FQNEAQ (reference sequence). The CDR3 has 15 residues. This clone was observed once. Its matching antigen is unknown. The chain combines TRBV7-9 with TRBJ1-2; D remains ambiguous. Sequenced material: naive CD4+ T cells from blood. The sequence came from a man aged 25 to 40 with type 1 diabetes. CDR3 residues: CASSLAGSTNYGYTF. As DNA, the CDR3 is TGTGCCAGCAGCTTAGCAGGGTCTACTAACTATGGCTACACCTTC.